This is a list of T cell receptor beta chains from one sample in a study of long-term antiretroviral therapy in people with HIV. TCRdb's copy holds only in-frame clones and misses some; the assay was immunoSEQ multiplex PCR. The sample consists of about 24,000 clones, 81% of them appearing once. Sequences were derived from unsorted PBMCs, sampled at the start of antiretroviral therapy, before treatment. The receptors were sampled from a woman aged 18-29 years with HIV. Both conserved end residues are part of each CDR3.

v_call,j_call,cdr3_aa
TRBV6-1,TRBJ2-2,CASMLGASDTGELFF
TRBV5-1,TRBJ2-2,CASSLAETANTGELFF
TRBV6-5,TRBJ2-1,CASSYSGWRDNEQFF
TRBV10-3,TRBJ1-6,CAISDGPGEASPLHF
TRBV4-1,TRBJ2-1,CASSLLDGWEQFF
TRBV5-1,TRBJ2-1,CASSIGTTYNEQFF
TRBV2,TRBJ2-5,CASKRPGQQETQYF
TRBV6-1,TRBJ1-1,CASRGRGTEAFF
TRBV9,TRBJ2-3,CASSSEWADTQYF
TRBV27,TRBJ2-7,CASSYSAGPIYEQYF
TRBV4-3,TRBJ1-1,CASSQLFRLNQGHTNTEAFF
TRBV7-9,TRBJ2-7,CASSLAVKYEQYF
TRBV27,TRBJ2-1,CASSLDSGRVNEQFF
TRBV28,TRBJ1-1,CASRLPGRSTEAFF
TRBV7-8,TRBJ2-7,CASSHTGGLSYEQYF
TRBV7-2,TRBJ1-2,CASSRDRDYGYTF
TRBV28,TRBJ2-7,CASRPPGTSGYEQYF
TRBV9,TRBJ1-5,CASSVDGGRPQHF
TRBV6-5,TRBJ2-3,CASCIAVDDTDTQYF
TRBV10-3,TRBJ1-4,CAISESGGPSEKLFF
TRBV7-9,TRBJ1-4,CASSSGTGNEKLFF
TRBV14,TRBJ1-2,CASKGGGAGDYGYTF
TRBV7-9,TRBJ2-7,CASSLEAGQYF
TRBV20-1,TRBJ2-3,CSASPQDTQYF